Listed below are T cell receptor beta chains from one sample, sequenced in a study of T cell responses to AZD1222 COVID-19 vaccine. Sequencing used immunoSEQ multiplex PCR; TCRdb keeps in-frame clones, though not all of them. The sample records some 150,000 clones, around 87% being singletons. The source was peripheral blood, collected 28 days after the second AZD1222 dose. Receptor source: an adult who received the AZD1222 COVID-19 vaccine. The CDR3 runs from the conserved cysteine through the conserved F or W. D genes are given only for firm matches. Clone size appears in some rows only: once, few, many, or a class for an expanded clone.

D | J | size | V | DNA | CDR3
TRBD1 | TRBJ1-1 | - | TRBV6-5 | TGTGCCAGCAGAGGGACAGGGGGTCGTCCTGAAGCTTTCTTT | CASRGTGGRPEAFF
- | TRBJ2-5 | - | TRBV7-8 | TGTGCCAGCAGCACCAGGACAGGGAGGGGAGAGACCCAGTACTTC | CASSTRTGRGETQYF
- | TRBJ1-6 | - | TRBV19 | TGTGCCAGTAGTACCCAGGATCCACCCCTCCACTTT | CASSTQDPPLHF
- | TRBJ2-7 | - | TRBV6-2/TRBV6-3 | TGTGCCAGCAGTTACTCAGCAGTGGCTTACGAGCAGTACTTC | CASSYSAVAYEQYF
- | TRBJ2-7 | once | TRBV21-1 | TGTGCCAGCAGCCCCCGAGGAGCGACCGAATACGAGCAGTACTTC | CASSPRGATEYEQYF
- | TRBJ2-6 | - | TRBV28 | TGTGCCAGCAGTTCCCCGGTGATAGACTCTGGGGCCAACGTCCTGACTTTC | CASSSPVIDSGANVLTF
- | TRBJ2-6 | - | TRBV27 | TGTGCCAGCAGTTTTTCAGGGGGAGGGAGTGGGGCCAACGTCCTGACTTTC | CASSFSGGGSGANVLTF
- | TRBJ1-4 | - | TRBV5-6 | TGTGCCAGCAGCATCTCAGGGGCTGAAAAACTGTTTTTT | CASSISGAEKLFF
- | TRBJ2-1 | - | TRBV7-2 | TGTGCCAGCAGCTCCCTAGACAGTTCCTACAATGAGCAGTTCTTC | CASSSLDSSYNEQFF
- | TRBJ1-4 | - | TRBV25-1 | TGTGCCAGCAGTGACCAGACAGGACCTAATGAAAAACTGTTTTTT | CASSDQTGPNEKLFF
- | TRBJ2-7 | once | TRBV29-1 | TGCAGCGTTGATACAGGGTCACGCGAGCAGTACTTC | CSVDTGSREQYF
TRBD2 | TRBJ2-3 | - | TRBV30 | TGTGCCTGGAGTACGGGACTACTAGATACGCAGTATTTT | CAWSTGLLDTQYF
TRBD2 | TRBJ2-3 | once | TRBV27 | TGTGCCAGCAGTTTGGAGCGGGAGGACGTAGATACGCAGTATTTT | CASSLEREDVDTQYF
- | TRBJ1-2 | - | TRBV18 | TGTGCCAGCTCACCTGTAGAGTATGGGGGCTACACCTTC | CASSPVEYGGYTF
TRBD1 | TRBJ1-3 | - | TRBV9 | TGTGCCAGCAGCCTCGGACAGGGGGCTGGAAACACCATATATTTT | CASSLGQGAGNTIYF
- | TRBJ2-7 | few | TRBV5-1 | TGCGCCAGCAGTTATGATTCCTACGAGCAGTACTTC | CASSYDSYEQYF
- | TRBJ2-3 | - | TRBV7-2 | TGTGCCAGCAGCTTAAGGGACCGCACAGATACGCAGTATTTT | CASSLRDRTDTQYF
- | TRBJ2-7 | - | TRBV4-1 | TGCGCCAGCAGCCGTTCATCGGACAAAGCCTACGAGCAGTACTTC | CASSRSSDKAYEQYF
- | TRBJ1-6 | - | TRBV28 | TGTGCCAGCAGCTTAGCAGGGTTTTCACCCCTCCACTTT | CASSLAGFSPLHF
- | TRBJ1-1 | - | TRBV19 | TGTGCCAGTAGTATAGAACCCCAAGTGAACACTGAAGCTTTCTTT | CASSIEPQVNTEAFF
- | TRBJ1-2 | - | TRBV7-9 | TGTGCCAGCAGCTTACTTAACTATGGCTACACCTTC | CASSLLNYGYTF
- | TRBJ2-6 | few | TRBV24-1 | TGTGCCACCAGTGTCGGTGGGCTAGCGATTGGGGCCAACGTCCTGACTTTC | CATSVGGLAIGANVLTF
- | TRBJ1-1 | - | TRBV6-2/TRBV6-3 | TGTGCCAGCAGTTACAAACAGACCCACACTGAAGCTTTCTTT | CASSYKQTHTEAFF
- | TRBJ2-1 | - | TRBV11-1 | TGTGCCAGCAGCTTCGGTTTACTAGAAGATGAGCAGTTCTTC | CASSFGLLEDEQFF
- | TRBJ2-3 | - | TRBV14 | TGTGCCAGCAGCCGCCGGGGAGCAGATACGCAGTATTTT | CASSRRGADTQYF
TRBD1 | TRBJ2-2 | - | TRBV11-2 | TGTGCCAGCAGCTGGGGACAGGGCGCCACCGGGGAGCTGTTTTTT | CASSWGQGATGELFF
- | TRBJ1-1 | - | TRBV11-3 | TGTGCCAGCAGCTTAGGGGGGGTGAACACTGAAGCTTTCTTT | CASSLGGVNTEAFF
TRBD1 | TRBJ2-1 | - | TRBV27 | TGTGCCAGCAGCTCGCAGGGGGTCGTGGAGAATGAGCAGTTCTTC | CASSSQGVVENEQFF
- | TRBJ2-3 | - | TRBV12-5 | TGTGCTAGTGGTTCCGCCACTTCGCAGTATTTT | CASGSATSQYF